The present entry profiles one TCR beta chain with its context. Clones were sequenced by immunoSEQ multiplex PCR, and TCRdb holds only the in-frame ones, with some missing. The sample includes some 70,000 clones, around 86% of them seen just once. This CDR3 is built from 17 residues. Germline assignment: CDR1 SGHNT and CDR2 YENEEA. The V segment lost 2 bases and the J segment 7 bases; nucleotides outside the gene matches: 11. The data were obtained in a study of blood T cell repertoires in COVID-19. Looking at the study overall: Collection of acute and convalescent COVID-19 samples took place in the United States, Italy and Spain. PBMCs, B-cell-depleted T cells, or T cells were the source of the cDNA or gDNA that made up the material.

The chain employs TRBV11-3 and TRBJ2-1; 10 bases agree with TRBD2. This receptor was taken from a man older than 75 with acute or convalescent COVID-19. The sequencing sample was made of peripheral blood. In DNA, the CDR3 is TGTGCCAGCAGCTTACGGACGCGACTAGCGGGTCGAAATGAGCAGTTCTTC. This sequence encodes CASSLRTRLAGRNEQFF.